This T cell receptor (beta chain) stems from a study of T cell repertoires in aging, cancer and after chemotherapy. For the study at large: Paired samples before and after chemotherapy came from chronic lymphocytic leukemia patients on fludarabine- or bendamustine-based regimens. Whole-study results and caveats: Rebound thymic output was suggested by rising median generation probability during chemotherapy in each cancer cohort. The repertoire data cannot show anything about immunological memory following chemotherapy.

The CDR3 spans 13 residues. V was shortened by 5 bases and J by 6 bases, with 14 bases between the two germline ends. Looked up from germline, CDR1 is SGHDT and CDR2 is YYEEEE. As for this clonotype: Its target is not known.

Rearranged V-D-J TRB sequences were amplified with a mixed TRB-A/B primer pool. TCRdb fed the multiplex PCR reads into MiXCR, producing one record per CDR3 protein. The sample holds around 6,100 distinct CDR3 sequences, about 30% seen once. Amplification of TCR beta used genomic DNA extracted from peripheral blood. The sample comprised blood. V and J are TRBV5-6 and TRBJ1-1, with D possibly TRBD1 on 6 matching bases. The clonotype comes from a human donor with a blood cancer. The donor label of this sample is uncertain. The CDR3 region is CASRWGGPPEAFF. The CDR3 DNA reads as TGTGCCAGCAGGTGGGGGGGGCCCCCTGAAGCTTTCTTT.